The rows below give T cell receptor beta chains drawn from one sample of a study of a mutant IDH1 vaccine in newly diagnosed glioma. No antigen is known for these receptors. Here immunoSEQ multiplex PCR was the method, and the copy in TCRdb shows in-frame clones only, minus some. The profile shows around 65,000 clones, about 80% of them singletons. The sample here was PBMCs, taken from a glioma patient whose treatment included an IDH1 peptide vaccine. Every receptor here comes from a man in his fifties with glioma. Both conserved end residues are part of each CDR3. A D gene is named only where the DNA matches it firmly. Clone size appears in some rows only: once, few, many, or a class for an expanded clone.

v_gene: TRBV7-9
abundance: NA
j_gene: TRBJ2-7
d_gene: TRBD1
CDR3nt: TGTGCCAGCAGCTTAGATTTAGGGACAGACTACGAGCAGTACTTC
CDR3aa: CASSLDLGTDYEQYF

v_gene: TRBV5-4
abundance: NA
j_gene: TRBJ1-3
d_gene: NA
CDR3nt: TGTGCCAGCAGCTACGGGAATAGCGGATCTGGAAACACCATATATTTT
CDR3aa: CASSYGNSGSGNTIYF

v_gene: TRBV18
abundance: NA
j_gene: TRBJ2-2
d_gene: TRBD2
CDR3nt: TGTGCCAGCTCACCCTCTAGCGGGAGGACGAACACCGGGGAGCTGTTTTTT
CDR3aa: CASSPSSGRTNTGELFF

v_gene: TRBV2
abundance: NA
j_gene: TRBJ2-2
d_gene: TRBD1
CDR3nt: TGTGCCAGCAGTTCGGACAGGGCAGGTACCGGGGAGCTGTTTTTT
CDR3aa: CASSSDRAGTGELFF

v_gene: TRBV5-1
abundance: NA
j_gene: TRBJ2-2
d_gene: NA
CDR3nt: TGCGCCAGCAGCTCAGCGGCCCTGTCCACCGGGGAGCTGTTTTTT
CDR3aa: CASSSAALSTGELFF

v_gene: TRBV5-4
abundance: NA
j_gene: TRBJ2-7
d_gene: NA
CDR3nt: TGTGCCAGCAGCTTGGAGGCTAGCGTAAGATCTGCCTTC
CDR3aa: CASSLEASVRSAF

v_gene: TRBV5-1
abundance: NA
j_gene: TRBJ1-1
d_gene: NA
CDR3nt: TGCGCCAGCAGCTCGAACACTGAAGCTTTCTTT
CDR3aa: CASSSNTEAFF

v_gene: TRBV5-4
abundance: NA
j_gene: TRBJ2-7
d_gene: NA
CDR3nt: TGTGCCAGCAGCTTGGGGACAACCCTCTACGAGCAGTACTTC
CDR3aa: CASSLGTTLYEQYF

v_gene: TRBV6-1
abundance: NA
j_gene: TRBJ2-1
d_gene: TRBD2
CDR3nt: TGTGCCAGCAGTGGAGCGGGAGAAGCCTACAATGAGCAGTTCTTC
CDR3aa: CASSGAGEAYNEQFF

v_gene: TRBV27
abundance: few
j_gene: TRBJ1-3
d_gene: NA
CDR3nt: TGTGCCAGCAGAAAGAACTGGGGGTCTGGAAACACCATATATTTT
CDR3aa: CASRKNWGSGNTIYF

v_gene: TRBV5-6
abundance: few
j_gene: TRBJ2-6
d_gene: NA
CDR3nt: TGTGCCAGCAGCCCGCAAAGCAGAAGGTCTGGGGCCAACGTCCTGACTTTC
CDR3aa: CASSPQSRRSGANVLTF

v_gene: TRBV7-8
abundance: NA
j_gene: TRBJ2-3
d_gene: TRBD2
CDR3nt: TGTGCCAGCAGCTTGATGCGGGAGCTTTCGGTGGGTACAGATACGCAGTATTTT
CDR3aa: CASSLMRELSVGTDTQYF

v_gene: TRBV20-1
abundance: NA
j_gene: TRBJ1-2
d_gene: NA
CDR3nt: TGCAGTGCAAGAGGGGGTGAGGGCTACACCTTC
CDR3aa: CSARGGEGYTF

v_gene: TRBV7-2
abundance: NA
j_gene: TRBJ2-1
d_gene: NA
CDR3nt: TGTGCCAGCAGCTTAGGCGGTTTCTACAATGAGCAGTTCTTC
CDR3aa: CASSLGGFYNEQFF

v_gene: TRBV28
abundance: NA
j_gene: TRBJ1-1
d_gene: NA
CDR3nt: TGTGCCAGCAGCCTCCATTCTGGCGTGAACACTGAAGCTTTCTTT
CDR3aa: CASSLHSGVNTEAFF

v_gene: TRBV6-5
abundance: NA
j_gene: TRBJ2-7
d_gene: NA
CDR3nt: TGTGCCAGCAGTTACTCGAAAACAGCTACCCTCTACGAGCAGTACTTC
CDR3aa: CASSYSKTATLYEQYF

v_gene: TRBV14
abundance: NA
j_gene: TRBJ2-1
d_gene: NA
CDR3nt: TGTGCCAGCAGCCGCGTGACCGGGGAGCAGTTCTTC
CDR3aa: CASSRVTGEQFF

v_gene: TRBV30
abundance: NA
j_gene: TRBJ2-5
d_gene: NA
CDR3nt: TGTGCCTGGGGAATCGGAGGGACCCAGTACTTC
CDR3aa: CAWGIGGTQYF

v_gene: TRBV9
abundance: NA
j_gene: TRBJ1-1
d_gene: NA
CDR3nt: TGTGCCAGCAGCGTCGCCGTCACAGGGGAAGCTTTCTTT
CDR3aa: CASSVAVTGEAFF

v_gene: TRBV7-2
abundance: NA
j_gene: TRBJ1-5
d_gene: NA
CDR3nt: TGTGCCAGCAGCTTAGTCCCAGGGATCGACCAGCCCCAGCATTTT
CDR3aa: CASSLVPGIDQPQHF

v_gene: TRBV6-6
abundance: NA
j_gene: TRBJ2-3
d_gene: NA
CDR3nt: TGTGCCACGAAAGGGGGGCCCACAGATACGCAGTATTTT
CDR3aa: CATKGGPTDTQYF

v_gene: TRBV7-2
abundance: NA
j_gene: TRBJ1-2
d_gene: TRBD1
CDR3nt: TGTGCCAGCAGCTATGGACAGGGAGGTCCTGGCTACACCTTC
CDR3aa: CASSYGQGGPGYTF

v_gene: TRBV6-5
abundance: NA
j_gene: TRBJ1-2
d_gene: TRBD1
CDR3nt: TGTGCCAGTTTCAGGGGGCGAGGCTATGGCTACACCTTC
CDR3aa: CASFRGRGYGYTF

v_gene: TRBV7-9
abundance: NA
j_gene: TRBJ1-1
d_gene: NA
CDR3nt: TGTGCCAGCAGCGGGAGTGGGGCCCAGAACACTGAAGCTTTCTTT
CDR3aa: CASSGSGAQNTEAFF

v_gene: TRBV10-3
abundance: NA
j_gene: TRBJ1-5
d_gene: NA
CDR3nt: TGTGCCATCAGTGAGTCGATTTCTACGGACCGCAATCAGCCCCAGCATTTT
CDR3aa: CAISESISTDRNQPQHF

v_gene: TRBV9
abundance: NA
j_gene: TRBJ2-1
d_gene: TRBD2
CDR3nt: TGTGCCAGCAGCACCCTAGCGGGAGAATACAATGAGCAGTTCTTC
CDR3aa: CASSTLAGEYNEQFF

v_gene: TRBV5-1
abundance: NA
j_gene: TRBJ2-1
d_gene: TRBD2
CDR3nt: TGCGCCAGCAGCCGGGGGGGCGTCTCCTACAATGAGCAGTTCTTC
CDR3aa: CASSRGGVSYNEQFF

v_gene: TRBV18
abundance: once
j_gene: TRBJ2-7
d_gene: TRBD2
CDR3nt: TGTGCCAGCTCACTCACTAGCGGGGCTACCTACGAGCAGTACTTC
CDR3aa: CASSLTSGATYEQYF

v_gene: TRBV7-2
abundance: NA
j_gene: TRBJ1-1
d_gene: NA
CDR3nt: TGTGCCAGCAGCTTAGCCAGGAACACTGAAGCTTTCTTT
CDR3aa: CASSLARNTEAFF

v_gene: TRBV27
abundance: NA
j_gene: TRBJ2-3
d_gene: NA
CDR3nt: TGTGCCACCCTATCAACAGGGGGGGGCACAGATACGCAGTATTTT
CDR3aa: CATLSTGGGTDTQYF

v_gene: TRBV7-2
abundance: once
j_gene: TRBJ1-4
d_gene: TRBD1
CDR3nt: TGTGCCAGCAGCCGCGACCCGGGACAGGAAAAACTGTTTTTT
CDR3aa: CASSRDPGQEKLFF

v_gene: TRBV28
abundance: NA
j_gene: TRBJ1-1
d_gene: NA
CDR3nt: TGTGCCAGCAGCCCCCGGGGGAGGGGGAGGAACACTGAAGCTTTCTTT
CDR3aa: CASSPRGRGRNTEAFF

v_gene: TRBV5-1
abundance: NA
j_gene: TRBJ2-5
d_gene: TRBD1
CDR3nt: TGCGCCAGCAGCCAGGGGGCACGGGAGACCCAGTACTTC
CDR3aa: CASSQGARETQYF

v_gene: TRBV6-6
abundance: NA
j_gene: TRBJ1-1
d_gene: NA
CDR3nt: TGTGCCACCGGGGGGCTAAGCCTAGGGAACACTGAAGCTTTCTTT
CDR3aa: CATGGLSLGNTEAFF

v_gene: TRBV7-2
abundance: NA
j_gene: TRBJ1-1
d_gene: TRBD1
CDR3nt: TGTGCCAGCAGCTTTCAGGGGGCTTACACTGAAGCTTTCTTT
CDR3aa: CASSFQGAYTEAFF

v_gene: TRBV11-2
abundance: NA
j_gene: TRBJ1-1
d_gene: NA
CDR3nt: TGTGCCAGCAGCTTATCCCCCGGGGGGCCCGGCGCTTTCTTT
CDR3aa: CASSLSPGGPGAFF

v_gene: TRBV6-1
abundance: few
j_gene: TRBJ2-3
d_gene: NA
CDR3nt: TGTGCCAGCAGAAGCAGGCGGGCCTCAGATACGCAGTATTTT
CDR3aa: CASRSRRASDTQYF

v_gene: TRBV5-4
abundance: NA
j_gene: TRBJ2-5
d_gene: NA
CDR3nt: TGTGCCAGCAGCTGGCGGCAAGGGGGGAGCGAGACCCAGTACTTC
CDR3aa: CASSWRQGGSETQYF

v_gene: TRBV30
abundance: NA
j_gene: TRBJ1-1
d_gene: TRBD1
CDR3nt: TGTGCCTGGACAGGGGGTTACACTGAAGCTTTCTTT
CDR3aa: CAWTGGYTEAFF

v_gene: TRBV5-4
abundance: NA
j_gene: TRBJ2-5
d_gene: NA
CDR3nt: TGTGCCAGCAGCTTGGGAGAAAAAGAGACCCAGTACTTC
CDR3aa: CASSLGEKETQYF

v_gene: TRBV5-1
abundance: NA
j_gene: TRBJ1-1
d_gene: NA
CDR3nt: TGCGCCAGCAACTTAGGCGGCCGGGCTGAAGCTTTCTTT
CDR3aa: CASNLGGRAEAFF

v_gene: TRBV5-4
abundance: NA
j_gene: TRBJ1-1
d_gene: NA
CDR3nt: TGTGCCAGCAGCTTAGACGTCCTGAACACTGAAGCTTTCTTT
CDR3aa: CASSLDVLNTEAFF